Here is one T cell receptor beta chain with its context. TRAV- and TRBV-specific primers, spanning alpha and beta chains, primed first-strand cDNA. The TCRs were subjected to amplification over roughly 20 PCR cycles employing a constant-region primer in conjunction with a V-primer adapter. TCRdb re-called the reads with MiXCR, one entry per CDR3 protein. Seen here are tens of thousands of distinct CDR3 sequences, 15% to 20% observed once, and the top ten hold 5% to 6.5%. The time point was: before trial treatment. Treatment combined nivolumab, ipilimumab, aspirin, low-dose cyclophosphamide and low-dose radiotherapy in a dose-escalation trial. The presence of advanced solid tumors lacking tumor-infiltrating lymphocytes characterized eligible patients. CDR1 is DFQATT, CDR2 SNEGSKA, per germline (reference sequence). The CDR3 has 14 residues. V was clipped by 1 base and J by 0 bases, with 7 bases between them.

This entry comes from a study of low-dose radiotherapy and immunotherapy resistance in tumors. In the study overall: A dose of 0.5 Gy per fraction was delivered to Cohort 1 every 2 weeks, for a total of 6.5 Gy.

This clonotype originated in a male donor with prostate cancer. The rearrangement joins TRBV20-1 to TRBJ1-5; no firm D call. This sample comprised PBMCs, obtained before treatment. This CDR3 reads CSARAQSSNQPQHF. The CDR3 DNA sequence: TGCAGTGCTAGAGCGCAATCTAGCAATCAGCCCCAGCATTTT.